This TCR beta chain emerged from a study of blood T cell repertoires in COVID-19. About the research overall: Samples came from the United States, Italy and Spain, spanning acute and convalescent COVID-19. Sample material is recorded as cDNA or gDNA derived from T cells, B-cell-depleted T cells, or PBMCs.

Per the original methods: Nucleated cell number was recorded as an estimate derived from reference gene primer amplification. The method was immunoSEQ multiplex PCR; TCRdb's version includes in-frame clones alone and lacks a portion of them. D and trimming were read from the DNA, whereas the V and J calls and clone size are those reported in that table. The repertoire consists of around 150,000 clones, with over 65% occurring once and the leading ten covering less than 2.5%. The CDR3 is 14 residues long. V dropped 6 bases and J dropped 4 bases, with 14 bases sitting between them. CDR1 is MNHEY, CDR2 SVGAGI, per germline.

Sample: peripheral blood. The sequence came from a man aged 65-85 years with acute or convalescent COVID-19. The chain joins TRBV6-5 to TRBJ2-3, with a weak D call TRBD1 (6 bases). The CDR3 DNA follows: TGTGCCAGCAGCGCGGACAGCGCTCCAGATACGCAGTATTTT. It codes for CASSADSAPDTQYF.